This TCR beta chain was sequenced during a study of OX40 agonist ivuxolimab in advanced cancers. Regarding the complete study: Ivuxolimab was a fully human IgG2 agonistic monoclonal antibody targeting the costimulatory receptor OX40 (CD134). Intravenous ivuxolimab was administered to patients every 2 weeks at six dose levels: 0.01, 0.1, 0.3, 1.5, 3 and 10 mg/kg. The dose-escalation cohort was around 84% male with a mean age of about 54 years, ranging from 23 to 79. Prior anti-PD-1, anti-PD-L1 or anti-CTLA-4 therapy was permitted, and checkpoint inhibitors had been received by roughly 42% of dose-escalation patients. Of the approximately 50 dose-escalation patients, hepatocellular carcinoma was present in about 20, melanoma in roughly 15, renal cell carcinoma in 9 and head and neck cancer in 9. Peripheral TCRbeta sequencing aimed to test whether ivuxolimab altered TCR sequence diversity and caused clonal T-cell expansion. The paper describes the monotherapy dose-escalation part (N = 52 patients) of the phase I trial of ivuxolimab. Three dose-escalation patients achieved partial responses, one with hepatocellular carcinoma and two with cutaneous melanoma. General conclusions and limits of the study: At doses from 0.1 to 3.0 mg/kg, clonal expansion was seen in both CD4+ and CD8+ blood T cells between baseline and week 6. Partial responders in the 0.1-3.0 mg/kg groups had among the lowest normalized peripheral clonal expansion, especially among CD8+ T cells. The antigen specificity of the peripheral T cells that underwent clonal expansion was not determined. Low levels of normalized T-cell clonal expansion were also shown by some nonresponding patients. After ivuxolimab, expanded clones were on average more numerous among CD8+ T cells than among CD4+ T cells.

The trial excluded patients who had a history of autoimmune disease or who were on systemic immunosuppression. Peripheral blood for TCR sequencing was collected from all dose cohorts at baseline, on cycle 4 day 1, and on cycle 7 day 1. The samples were drawn from a first-in-human, open-label, multicenter phase I dose-escalation trial of ivuxolimab. Adults with locally advanced or metastatic head and neck squamous cell, hepatocellular, melanoma or renal cell carcinoma were enrolled in the trial. Before TCR sequencing, CD4+ and CD8+ T cells were separately sorted from peripheral blood. Genomic DNA was extracted from sorted cells for sequencing of the TCRbeta CDR3 region. TCRbeta CDR3 regions were sequenced using the immunoSEQ Assay. Here the immuneACCESS table is served through TCRdb, limited to in-frame sequences with V and J called. Missing clones are a known gap in these copies; in checked studies unresolved V genes cover under half, and the rest lacks a known reason. A total of 150,000 to 170,000 clones appear in this sample, roughly 94% of them only once. About 0.31% of the sample lies in the top ten.

Trimming leaves V shorter by 4 bases and J shorter by 4 bases, with the junction holding 2 bases beyond the gene matches. Spanning cysteine to phenylalanine, the CDR3 consists of 13 amino acids. Only the CDR3 portion is preserved as DNA: 39 bases, with reading frame beginning at the first base. The germline V gene (reference sequence) sets CDR1 to LNHDA and CDR2 to SQIVND. Regarding this clone: This clone's antigen is unknown. Nothing much larger sits one base from this clone, and base qualities are not available.

Specimen: CD4+ or CD8+ T cells sorted from blood, collected in a trial of the OX40 agonist ivuxolimab. Rearrangement joined TRBV19 to TRBJ2-7; 9 central bases correspond to TRBD1. The TCR originated in an adult with an advanced solid tumor such as melanoma, head and neck, liver or kidney cancer. The DNA sequence is as follows: TGTGCCAGTAGTAGGGACAGGGAGTACGAGCAGTACTTC. Translation gives CASSRDREYEQYF.